These T cell receptor beta chains were read from a single sample in a study of blood T cell repertoires in COVID-19. Sequencing was performed with immunoSEQ multiplex PCR; in TCRdb, only in-frame clones are kept and a portion is missing. The repertoire holds roughly 200,000 clones, 80% to 85% seen once, with under 12% in the top ten. Sequencing was done on a sample of peripheral blood. The receptors stem from a woman over 75 with COVID-19, enrolled during active disease. Both conserved end residues are part of each CDR3. Fields, in order: V gene, J gene, D gene, clone size, CDR3 DNA, CDR3 protein. A D gene is named only where the DNA matches it firmly. The size field is filled for only some rows; it gives once, few, many or a size class.

v_call: TRBV6-2/TRBV6-3
j_call: TRBJ2-1
d_call: .
clone_size: .
cdr3_nt: TGTGCCAGCAGTACCGCGGACAGTATCTACAATGAGCAGTTCTTC
cdr3_aa: CASSTADSIYNEQFF

v_call: TRBV4-1
j_call: TRBJ1-5
d_call: TRBD1
clone_size: .
cdr3_nt: TGCGCCAGCAGCCAAGGACAGGGAGATCAGCCCCAGCATTTT
cdr3_aa: CASSQGQGDQPQHF

v_call: TRBV6-5
j_call: TRBJ2-3
d_call: TRBD1
clone_size: .
cdr3_nt: TGTGCCAGCAGCCGAAGACAGGGTGTTGATACGCAGTATTTT
cdr3_aa: CASSRRQGVDTQYF

v_call: TRBV6-6
j_call: TRBJ1-2
d_call: .
clone_size: .
cdr3_nt: TGTGCCAGCAGCCTGAGGGCCGTCATAGGGGGCTACACCTTC
cdr3_aa: CASSLRAVIGGYTF

v_call: TRBV6-5
j_call: TRBJ1-1
d_call: TRBD1
clone_size: few
cdr3_nt: TGTGCCAGCCGGGCAGGGGGGCTGAGTGAAGCTTTCTTT
cdr3_aa: CASRAGGLSEAFF

v_call: TRBV27
j_call: TRBJ2-5
d_call: TRBD1
clone_size: .
cdr3_nt: TGTGCCAGCAGTGGAACAGGGGCCTCCCAAGAGACCCAGTACTTC
cdr3_aa: CASSGTGASQETQYF

v_call: TRBV11-2
j_call: TRBJ2-1
d_call: .
clone_size: .
cdr3_nt: TGTGCCAGCAGCTACTCTGCGGGCAGGGGTCTTAATAATGAGCAGTTCTTC
cdr3_aa: CASSYSAGRGLNNEQFF

v_call: TRBV6-5
j_call: TRBJ1-5
d_call: .
clone_size: .
cdr3_nt: TGTGCCAGCACTACAGGGCGGAGTAGCAATCAGCCCCAGCATTTT
cdr3_aa: CASTTGRSSNQPQHF

v_call: TRBV6-5
j_call: TRBJ1-3
d_call: .
clone_size: .
cdr3_nt: TGTGCCGTACAGGGAAGTCACTCTGGAAACACCATATATTTT
cdr3_aa: CAVQGSHSGNTIYF

v_call: TRBV10-3
j_call: TRBJ2-7
d_call: .
clone_size: .
cdr3_nt: TGTGCCATCAGTGGAGGTTCCTACGAGCAGTACTTC
cdr3_aa: CAISGGSYEQYF

v_call: TRBV28
j_call: TRBJ2-2
d_call: .
clone_size: few
cdr3_nt: TGTGCCAGCAGTTTAGCGGGGGCCACGAACACCGGGGAGCTGTTTTTT
cdr3_aa: CASSLAGATNTGELFF

v_call: TRBV5-6
j_call: TRBJ1-2
d_call: .
clone_size: .
cdr3_nt: TGTGCCAGCAGCCCCCGGGGATTTGGCTACACCTTC
cdr3_aa: CASSPRGFGYTF

v_call: TRBV27
j_call: TRBJ2-1
d_call: .
clone_size: .
cdr3_nt: TGTGCCAGCAGTTCGTCGAGGGGGGGTGAGCAGTTCTTC
cdr3_aa: CASSSSRGGEQFF

v_call: TRBV11-2
j_call: TRBJ1-6
d_call: TRBD1
clone_size: .
cdr3_nt: TGTGCCAGCAGCTCCGGGACAGCTCGGGGAAATTCACCCCTCCACTTT
cdr3_aa: CASSSGTARGNSPLHF

v_call: TRBV28
j_call: TRBJ2-7
d_call: TRBD1
clone_size: .
cdr3_nt: TGTGCCAGCAGTTATTCCGGGACAGGGTCTTACGAGCAGTACTTC
cdr3_aa: CASSYSGTGSYEQYF

v_call: TRBV2
j_call: TRBJ1-5
d_call: .
clone_size: once
cdr3_nt: TGTGCCAGCAGCAAGCCAGGCAGGGGAGGCAATCAGCCCCAGCATTTT
cdr3_aa: CASSKPGRGGNQPQHF

v_call: TRBV7-9
j_call: TRBJ2-1
d_call: TRBD2
clone_size: .
cdr3_nt: TGTGCCAGCAGCTGGACTAGCGTAGGGTACAATGAGCAGTTCTTC
cdr3_aa: CASSWTSVGYNEQFF

v_call: TRBV3-1/TRBV3-2
j_call: TRBJ1-4
d_call: .
clone_size: .
cdr3_nt: TGTGCCAGCAGCCAGAGGCGGCTGTCGGAAAAACTGTTTTTT
cdr3_aa: CASSQRRLSEKLFF

v_call: TRBV7-2
j_call: TRBJ2-6
d_call: TRBD1
clone_size: .
cdr3_nt: TGTGCCAGCAGCTTAGCGCTGACAGGGGGCTTCACCGGGGCCAACGTCCTGACTTTC
cdr3_aa: CASSLALTGGFTGANVLTF

v_call: TRBV15
j_call: TRBJ1-5
d_call: .
clone_size: .
cdr3_nt: TGTGCCACCAGCAGAGATGGGCGACAGGCAAATCAGCCCCAGCATTTT
cdr3_aa: CATSRDGRQANQPQHF

v_call: TRBV5-1
j_call: TRBJ1-3
d_call: .
clone_size: .
cdr3_nt: TGCGCCAGCAGCCAGACAAACTCTGGAAACACCATATATTTT
cdr3_aa: CASSQTNSGNTIYF

v_call: TRBV19
j_call: TRBJ1-5
d_call: TRBD1
clone_size: .
cdr3_nt: TGTGCCAGTGACCCCGGACAGGGAAGTGGTCAGCCCCAGCATTTT
cdr3_aa: CASDPGQGSGQPQHF

v_call: TRBV7-2
j_call: TRBJ2-1
d_call: TRBD2
clone_size: .
cdr3_nt: TGTGCCAGCAGCTTAGCTGGGCGGGGGGTTATGAATGAGCAGTTCTTC
cdr3_aa: CASSLAGRGVMNEQFF

v_call: TRBV18
j_call: TRBJ2-1
d_call: .
clone_size: .
cdr3_nt: TGTGCCAGCTCACTCAGGGATGAGCAGTTCTTC
cdr3_aa: CASSLRDEQFF

v_call: TRBV10-1
j_call: TRBJ1-5
d_call: .
clone_size: .
cdr3_nt: TGCGCCAGCAGTGAGCCCATCGAGTCGCAGCCCCAGCATTTT
cdr3_aa: CASSEPIESQPQHF

v_call: TRBV18
j_call: TRBJ2-1
d_call: TRBD2
clone_size: .
cdr3_nt: TGTGCCAGCTCACCCACTAGCGGGGGGGCACATGAGCAGTTCTTC
cdr3_aa: CASSPTSGGAHEQFF

v_call: TRBV6-5
j_call: TRBJ1-2
d_call: .
clone_size: .
cdr3_nt: TGTGCCAGCGAGGGGGAGTACTCGCGGGGCTACACCTTC
cdr3_aa: CASEGEYSRGYTF

v_call: TRBV7-2
j_call: TRBJ2-3
d_call: .
clone_size: .
cdr3_nt: TGTGCCAGCAGCTTAGCTAGTCCAGATACGCAGTATTTT
cdr3_aa: CASSLASPDTQYF

v_call: TRBV15
j_call: TRBJ2-1
d_call: TRBD1
clone_size: .
cdr3_nt: TGTGCCACCAGCAGACGGGACAGAGCATACAATGAGCAGTTCTTC
cdr3_aa: CATSRRDRAYNEQFF

v_call: TRBV7-6
j_call: TRBJ2-1
d_call: TRBD2
clone_size: .
cdr3_nt: TGTGCCAGCAGCGAACTAGCGGCGAGCTCCTACAATGAGCAGTTCTTC
cdr3_aa: CASSELAASSYNEQFF

v_call: TRBV12-3/TRBV12-4
j_call: TRBJ1-5
d_call: TRBD1
clone_size: .
cdr3_nt: TGTGCCAGCAATCGACAGGGGACTCAGCCCCAGCATTTT
cdr3_aa: CASNRQGTQPQHF